This TCR beta chain was retrieved from a study of T cell clones after liver transplantation. Overall study context: Tolerant meant at least one year fully off immunosuppression without liver enzymes above twice normal. Study-level results: A larger donor-reactive than third-party decline suggested partial antigen-specific deletion. Graft donor-reactive T cells may have migrated into the graft rather than being deleted.

A note on this clone: The antigen remains undetermined.

Profiling relied on immunoSEQ multiplex PCR, and the TCRdb table lists in-frame clones only, not all of them. The data hold 68,000 or so clones, with 85% to 95% observed a single time. This CDR3 contains 14 residues. The germline gives CDR1 KGHSH, CDR2 LQKENI. Trimming shortened V by 1 base and J by 1 base, and 7 bases separated the two germline ends. This chain connects TRBV18 to TRBJ2-5; the D gene is possibly TRBD2 (5 bases). The sequence came from a human patient who received a liver transplant. A subset of T cells may come from the graft donor. The source material was CD4+ T cells from blood, sampled around 27 months after liver transplant. The CDR3 nucleotides are TGTGCCAGCTCACCACGGCGGGTCCAAGAGACCCAGTACTTC. It encodes CASSPRRVQETQYF.